This T cell receptor beta chain was captured in a study of response to subunit inactivated influenza vaccine. From the RT-PCR reads, TCRdb called clonotypes with MiXCR, one entry per CDR3 protein. This table holds roughly 790,000 distinct CDR3 sequences, approximately 22% found once. In regard to this clonotype: Because the CDR3 is missing its conserved closing phenylalanine or tryptophan, this is likely a read error.

The V gene lost 0 bases and the J gene lost 2 bases, with 8 bases spanning the gap. The CDR3 is 14 residues long. The germline V gene has CDR1 MNHEY and CDR2 SMNVEV (reference sequence). The V and J genes are TRBV27 and TRBJ2-7; D call uncertain. This TCR came from a man aged 50 or older who received an inactivated influenza vaccine. Here the sequenced sample was PBMCs from blood, taken about 5 days after vaccination. The chain's CDR3 is CASSLSAGTYEQYL. In DNA, the CDR3 is TGTGCCAGCAGTTTATCAGCAGGTACCTACGAGCAGTACCTC.